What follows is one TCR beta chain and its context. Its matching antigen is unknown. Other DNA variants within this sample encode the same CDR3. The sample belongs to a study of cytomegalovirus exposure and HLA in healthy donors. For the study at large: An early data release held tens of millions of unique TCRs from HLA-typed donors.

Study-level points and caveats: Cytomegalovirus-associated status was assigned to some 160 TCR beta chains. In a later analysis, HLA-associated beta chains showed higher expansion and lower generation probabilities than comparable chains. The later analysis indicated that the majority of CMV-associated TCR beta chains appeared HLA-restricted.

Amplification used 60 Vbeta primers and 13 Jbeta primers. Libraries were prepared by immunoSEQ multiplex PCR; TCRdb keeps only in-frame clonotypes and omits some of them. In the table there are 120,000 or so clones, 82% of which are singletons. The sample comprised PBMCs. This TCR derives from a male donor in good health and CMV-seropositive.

CDR3 DNA: TGTGCCAGCAGTTTGTCCGGCGGTAGCACAGATACGCAGTATTTT. Translation: CASSLSGGSTDTQYF. V usage is TRBV28 and J usage is TRBJ2-3; D is unclear. The CDR3 has 15 amino acids. Germline V gene lookup returns CDR1 MDHEN and CDR2 SYDVKM. V was clipped by 3 bases and J by 0 bases, with 10 bases between them.